This TCR beta chain was sequenced in a study of radiotherapy plus CTLA-4 blockade in lung cancer. The study's findings and limits: It was early blood T cell clone dynamics, with interferon-beta, that reportedly best predicted response.

This clone has a single count. Its target is not known. This CDR3 region has 19 residues. Per germline, CDR1 LNHNV and CDR2 YYDKDF (reference sequence). V lost 3 bases, J lost 1 base, and 22 bases lay in between. Chemo-refractory metastatic non-small-cell lung cancer patients underwent focal radiation alongside CTLA-4 blockade with ipilimumab. The assay was immunoSEQ multiplex PCR, and TCRdb's table has in-frame clones only and misses some. The repertoire holds about 51,000 clones, with 75% to 85% as singletons. V is TRBV15 and J is TRBJ1-3; a weak D match, TRBD1 (5 bases). The material sequenced was peripheral blood, taken from a patient treated with radiotherapy plus ipilimumab. The source of this sequence is a human donor with non-small cell lung cancer who had a complete response to radiotherapy plus ipilimumab. The chain's CDR3 is CATSSPRLGRKISGNTIYF. The CDR3 DNA sequence: TGTGCCACCAGCAGTCCTAGACTGGGGCGCAAGATTTCTGGAAACACCATATATTTT. The full variable domain, its missing parts supplied by reference TRBV15 and TRBJ1-3, is DAMVIQNPRYQVTQFGKPVTLSCSQTLNHNVMYWYQQKSSQAPKLLFHYYDKDFNNEADTPDNFQSRRPNTSFCFLDIRSPGLGDTAMYLCATSSPRLGRKISGNTIYFGEGSWLTVV.